A selection of T cell receptor beta chains follows, all from one sample in a study of T-cell reconstitution after alpha-beta-depleted transplantation in children. TCRdb used MiXCR to reprocess the PCR reads, holding one entry per CDR3 protein. The table records around 100,000 distinct CDR3 sequences, 6% of them present only once. Specimen: PBMCs, mostly from graft donor cells, collected 60 days after TCRalphabeta/CD19-depleted stem cell transplant. These TCRs come from a female patient aged 2-15 years who had a stem cell transplant for Fanconi anemia, so the T cells may come from the graft donor. Each CDR3 is given with its conserved first and last residue. The D gene is left open where the match is weak. The size of a clone is reported for some rows only, either as once, few or many, or as a class for expanded clones.

d_gene,j_gene,v_gene,abundance,CDR3aa,CDR3nt
.,TRBJ2-7,TRBV7-2,medium-sized,CASSLGGHRYEQYF,TGTGCCAGCAGCTTAGGTGGACACCGCTACGAGCAGTACTTC
.,TRBJ2-2,TRBV5-1,few,CASRGNTGELFF,TGCGCCAGCAGGGGGAACACCGGGGAGCTGTTTTTT
TRBD2,TRBJ2-5,TRBV11-2,.,CASSSTPVAGGPETQYF,TGTGCCAGCAGCTCCACCCCGGTAGCGGGAGGGCCAGAGACCCAGTACTTC
.,TRBJ2-5,TRBV6-1,many,CASSATSQETQYF,TGTGCCAGCAGTGCGACTAGTCAAGAGACCCAGTACTTC
TRBD2,TRBJ2-1,TRBV7-3,.,CASSSSGGHNEQFF,TGTGCCAGCAGCTCTAGCGGGGGACACAATGAGCAGTTCTTC
TRBD2,TRBJ2-3,TRBV2,few,CASLPSPLAGLMDTQYF,TGTGCCAGCCTCCCTTCGCCGCTAGCGGGACTCATGGATACGCAGTATTTT
TRBD1,TRBJ1-1,TRBV6-4,many,CASRRTGNTEAFF,TGTGCCAGCAGAAGGACAGGTAACACTGAAGCTTTCTTT
.,TRBJ2-1,TRBV3-2,once,CATSPWGGDNEQFF,TGTGCCACCTCCCCCTGGGGGGGGGACAATGAGCAGTTCTTC
TRBD2,TRBJ2-7,TRBV12-3/TRBV12-4,many,CASSPTSGYEQYF,TGTGCCAGCAGCCCGACTAGCGGCTACGAGCAGTACTTC
TRBD2,TRBJ2-7,TRBV20-1,many,CSARGPRLAGEYEQYF,TGCAGTGCTAGGGGGCCCAGACTAGCGGGGGAGTACGAGCAGTACTTC
.,TRBJ2-7,TRBV7-2,many,CASSPQSGYEQYF,TGTGCCAGCAGCCCACAATCCGGCTACGAGCAGTACTTC
TRBD1,TRBJ2-6,TRBV2,few,CASRRDRGKGANVLTF,TGTGCCAGCAGGAGAGACAGGGGGAAAGGGGCCAACGTCCTGACTTTC
TRBD2,TRBJ2-5,TRBV7-8,many,CASSLLAGQETQYF,TGTGCCAGCAGCCTACTAGCGGGGCAAGAGACCCAGTACTTC
TRBD1,TRBJ1-2,TRBV29-1,.,CSVIGQGAYGYTF,TGCAGCGTTATCGGACAGGGGGCCTATGGCTACACCTTC
.,TRBJ1-1,TRBV29-1,few,CSADPNTNTEAFF,TGCAGCGCTGACCCTAATACCAACACTGAAGCTTTCTTT
TRBD1,TRBJ2-7,TRBV6-1,many,CASSRSPGTGGYEQYF,TGTGCCAGCAGTCGCTCCCCCGGGACAGGGGGCTACGAGCAGTACTTC
TRBD2,TRBJ2-1,TRBV7-3,many,CASSQRPGLAFNEQFF,TGTGCCAGCAGCCAGCGACCGGGACTAGCGTTCAATGAGCAGTTCTTC
.,TRBJ2-7,TRBV20-1,many,CSARDLEVRLHVYEQYF,TGCAGTGCTAGAGATCTGGAGGTGAGATTGCACGTCTACGAGCAGTACTTC
.,TRBJ2-7,TRBV20-1,many,CSARGTTSYEQYF,TGCAGTGCTAGAGGGACTACCTCCTACGAGCAGTACTTC
TRBD2,TRBJ2-5,TRBV20-1,many,CSASFSGTRIEETQYF,TGCAGTGCTAGTTTCTCCGGGACTAGAATAGAAGAGACCCAGTACTTC
TRBD1,TRBJ2-7,TRBV10-3,few,CAISELAGGSYEQYF,TGTGCCATCAGTGAGTTGGCAGGGGGCTCCTACGAGCAGTACTTC
TRBD1,TRBJ1-2,TRBV5-1,many,CASKDRGANYGYTF,TGCGCCAGCAAGGACAGGGGAGCTAACTATGGCTACACCTTC
TRBD1,TRBJ1-6,TRBV20-1,many,CSAHGEGAHYNSPLHF,TGCAGTGCTCATGGGGAGGGGGCTCACTATAATTCACCCCTCCACTTT
.,TRBJ2-7,TRBV29-1,few,CSVAPDSSAEQYF,TGCAGCGTTGCCCCGGACAGTTCCGCCGAGCAGTACTTC
.,TRBJ2-1,TRBV7-2,.,CASSFFQRGASYNEQFF,TGTGCCAGCAGCTTTTTCCAACGGGGGGCGTCCTACAATGAGCAGTTCTTC
.,TRBJ2-2,TRBV15,many,CATHWDGNTGELFF,TGTGCCACCCACTGGGACGGAAATACCGGGGAGCTGTTTTTT
TRBD1,TRBJ1-6,TRBV20-1,few,CSASAGGAQNSPLHF,TGCAGTGCTTCTGCAGGGGGCGCGCAGAATTCACCCCTCCACTTT
.,TRBJ1-1,TRBV5-1,few,CASSLQGRTEAFF,TGCGCCAGCAGCTTACAGGGAAGGACTGAAGCTTTCTTT